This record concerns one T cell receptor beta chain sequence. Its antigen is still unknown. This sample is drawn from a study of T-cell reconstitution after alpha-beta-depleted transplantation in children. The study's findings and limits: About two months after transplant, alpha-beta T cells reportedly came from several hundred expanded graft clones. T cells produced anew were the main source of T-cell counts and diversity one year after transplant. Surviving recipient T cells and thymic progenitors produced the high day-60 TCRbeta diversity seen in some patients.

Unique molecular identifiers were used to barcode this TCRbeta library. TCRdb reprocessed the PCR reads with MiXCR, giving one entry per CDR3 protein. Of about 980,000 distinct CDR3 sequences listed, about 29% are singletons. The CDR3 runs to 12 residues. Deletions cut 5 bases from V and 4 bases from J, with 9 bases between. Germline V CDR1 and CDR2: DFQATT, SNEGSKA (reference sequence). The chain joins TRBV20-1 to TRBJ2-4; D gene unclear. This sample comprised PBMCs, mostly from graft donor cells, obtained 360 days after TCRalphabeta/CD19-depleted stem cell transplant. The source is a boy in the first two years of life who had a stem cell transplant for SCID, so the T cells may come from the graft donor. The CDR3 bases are TGCAGTGCTCCCTGGCTAAAAAACATTCAGTACTTC. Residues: CSAPWLKNIQYF.